This TCR beta chain was identified during a study of T-cell memory formation after mild COVID-19. Per the germline V gene, CDR1 is LGHDT and CDR2 is YNNKEL (reference sequence). V shed 1 base and J 7 bases; nucleotides not matched to a gene: 5. This CDR3 comprises 15 residues. Concerning this clonotype: Its antigen remains unidentified.

Points from the study as a whole: Clones that contracted clustered mainly in CM and EM if CD4+ and in EMRA if CD8+. Later expanders leaned toward CD4+, whereas clones contracting from day 15 to 85 were balanced CD4/CD8.

5'RACE primed from the constant segment yielded TCR alpha and TCR beta cDNA libraries bearing sample barcodes and UMIs. From the 5' RACE reads, TCRdb called clonotypes with MiXCR, one entry per CDR3 protein. The sample has roughly 450,000 distinct CDR3 sequences; 15% to 20% are singletons. This TCR derives from an adult woman who had mild COVID-19 (a few samples of this study predate the infection). Cell type and time point are not known. Sequencing was carried out using PBMCs or a T cell subset sorted from them (not recorded which). The chain links TRBV3-1 to TRBJ1-4; 8 nucleotides match TRBD1. The CDR3 DNA follows: TGTGCCAGCAGCCAAGGAGGGACAGGCGTTGAAAAACTGTTTTTT. Amino acids: CASSQGGTGVEKLFF.